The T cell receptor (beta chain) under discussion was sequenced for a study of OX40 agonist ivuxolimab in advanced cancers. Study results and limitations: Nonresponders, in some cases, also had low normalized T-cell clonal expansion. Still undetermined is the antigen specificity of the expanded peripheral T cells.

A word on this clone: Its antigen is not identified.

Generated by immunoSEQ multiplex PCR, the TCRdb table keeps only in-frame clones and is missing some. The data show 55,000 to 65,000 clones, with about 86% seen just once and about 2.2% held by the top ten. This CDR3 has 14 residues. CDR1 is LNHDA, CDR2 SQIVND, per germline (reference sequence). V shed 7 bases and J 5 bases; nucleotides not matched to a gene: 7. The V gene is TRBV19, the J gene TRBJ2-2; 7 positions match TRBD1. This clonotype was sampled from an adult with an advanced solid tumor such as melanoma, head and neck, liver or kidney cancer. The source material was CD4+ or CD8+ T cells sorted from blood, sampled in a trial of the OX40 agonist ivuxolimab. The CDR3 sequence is CASNDRATTGELFF. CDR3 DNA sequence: TGTGCCAGTAACGACAGGGCGACGACCGGGGAGCTGTTTTTT. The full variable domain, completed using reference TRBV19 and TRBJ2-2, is DGGITQSPKYLFRKEGQNVTLSCEQNLNHDAMYWYRQDPGQGLRLIYYSQIVNDFQKGDIAEGYSVSREKKESFPLTVTSAQKNPTAFYLCASNDRATTGELFFGEGSRLTVL.